The clone carrying this TCR beta chain was found a few times. The CDR3 consists of 14 residues. The germline CDR1 and CDR2 sequences are SGHVS and FQNEAQ. V shed 5 bases and J shed 0 bases, with 8 bases lying between them. Using immunoSEQ multiplex PCR, the repertoire was profiled, and TCRdb retains in-frame clones only, with some absent. The table lists about 220,000 clones, approximately 81% of them singletons. The sample belongs to a study of blood T cell repertoires in COVID-19. Study context: Researchers got acute and convalescent COVID-19 samples from the United States, Italy and Spain. Sources were T cells, B-cell-depleted T cells, or PBMCs; the material itself was cDNA or gDNA.

Sample: peripheral blood. The chain links TRBV7-8 to TRBJ1-3; D gene uncertain. The TCR sequence derives from a woman aged 60-75 years who had recovered from COVID-19. The CDR3 DNA sequence: TGTGCCAGCAGCAGCCGTAGCTCTGGAAACACCATATATTTT. Protein sequence: CASSSRSSGNTIYF.